There are many counts of the clone carrying this TCR beta chain. Its specificity is unknown. The data were taken from a study of early T cells in non-severe SARS-CoV-2 infection. Overall study context: The input, bulk RNA from unsorted whole blood, was sequenced, and chains were unpaired. Study-level results: Anti-spike CD8 specificities were favored by VDJdb matching, whose results missed private and CD4 specificities.

The CDR3 has 15 residues. With 3 bases clipped from V and 0 bases from J, the junction kept 4 bases outside the gene matches. In germline, CDR1 is MGHRA, CDR2 YSYEKL. TCRdb called the 5' RACE reads again in MiXCR, with one record for every CDR3 protein. Of about 84,000 distinct CDR3 sequences in the sample, 9.5% to 13% were seen once. Sequencing was carried out using whole blood. This clonotype was obtained from an adult who was a healthcare worker with PCR-confirmed SARS-CoV-2 infection or an uninfected control (not recorded which). The chain recombines TRBV4-1 with TRBJ1-1; 7 bases fit TRBD1. The CDR3 DNA follows: TGCGCCAGCAGCCAGAGGGGGCTGATGAACACTGAAGCTTTCTTT. This gives the protein CASSQRGLMNTEAFF.